The next 21 T cell receptor beta chains were all read from a single sample in a study of blood T cell repertoires in COVID-19. The assay was immunoSEQ multiplex PCR, and TCRdb's table has in-frame clones only and misses some. The sample has approximately 120,000 clones, about four fifths seen once. The specimen was peripheral blood. The origin of the receptors is a man younger than 40 with COVID-19, enrolled during active disease.

This clone occurred once. The rearrangement joins TRBV29-1 to TRBJ2-3; 7 bases agree with TRBD2. The CDR3 loop spans 12 amino acids. The V and J ends lost 2 bases and 5 bases, in that order; junction bases with no gene match: 1. CDR1 is SQVTM and CDR2 is ANQGSEA in the germline V gene. The CDR3, as DNA: TGCAGCGTTGAACCGGGAGGAGATACGCAGTATTTT. It specifies CSVEPGGDTQYF.

The gene calls are TRBV11-2 and TRBJ2-7, with D perhaps matching TRBD1 (6 bases). CDR1 and CDR2 (germline): SGHAT, FQNNGV. Trimming took 4 bases from V and 2 from J, leaving 12 bases between them. This CDR3 is 14 amino acids long. CDR3 loop: CASSSTGLPYEQYF. The CDR3 nucleotides are TGTGCCAGCAGCTCAACAGGGTTACCCTACGAGCAGTACTTC. Full variable domain (remainder filled in from reference TRBV11-2 and TRBJ2-7): EAGVAQSPRYKIIEKRQSVAFWCNPISGHATLYWYQQILGQGPKLLIQFQNNGVVDDSQLPKDRFSAERLKGVDSTLKIQPAKLEDSAVYLCASSSTGLPYEQYFGPGTRLTVT.

The genes are TRBV6-5 and TRBJ2-4, with D perhaps matching TRBD1 (5 bases). The V end lost 5 bases, the J end lost 2 bases, and 13 bases lay between the germline ends. This CDR3 comprises 15 residues. Germline V gene data show CDR1 as MNHEY and CDR2 as SVGAGI. In DNA form, the CDR3 reads TGTGCCAGCAGTCCCCTCCAGGGCTCCAAAAACATTCAGTACTTC. This sequence encodes CASSPLQGSKNIQYF.

The chain combines TRBV5-6 with TRBJ1-1; D gene uncertain. The CDR3 consists of 9 residues. V was clipped by 5 bases and J by 7 bases, with 3 bases between them. Germline CDR1 SGHDT, CDR2 YYEEEE. This CDR3 is CASSNEAFF. CDR3 sequence (DNA): TGTGCCAGCAGTAATGAAGCTTTCTTT.

The genes are TRBV19 and TRBJ2-3; TRBD1 agrees at 8 bases. V was pared by 7 bases and J by 10 bases, with 13 bases of the junction left unmatched. Germline lookup yields CDR1 LNHDA and CDR2 SQIVND (reference sequence). The CDR3 is 14 amino acids. Here the CDR3 DNA reads TGTGCCAGTATCGGCAGGGGGCGTGAGTGGGCGCAGTATTTT. This encodes CASIGRGREWAQYF. Supplemented by reference TRBV19 and TRBJ2-3, the full variable domain reads DGGITQSPKYLFRKEGQNVTLSCEQNLNHDAMYWYRQDPGQGLRLIYYSQIVNDFQKGDIAEGYSVSREKKESFPLTVTSAQKNPTAFYLCASIGRGREWAQYFGPGTRLTVL.

The chain has TRBV19 and TRBJ1-1; 9 bases agree with TRBD1. The CDR3 runs 16 residues. Per germline, CDR1 LNHDA and CDR2 SQIVND (reference sequence). V was pared by 7 bases and J by 0 bases, with 9 bases of the junction left unmatched. The CDR3, as DNA: TGTGCCAGTACCTCGGGACAGGGCGACATGAACACTGAAGCTTTCTTT. Amino acids: CASTSGQGDMNTEAFF.

V usage is TRBV29-1 and J usage is TRBJ2-7, with D tentatively TRBD1 (6 bases). Germline values: CDR1 SQVTM, CDR2 ANQGSEA. V shed 1 base and J shed 6 bases, with 19 bases lying between them. This CDR3 comprises 15 residues. CDR3 nucleotides: TGCAGCGTTGAAGCCGGGGCCAGGGGCTGGAGCGAGCAGTACTTC. This sequence encodes CSVEAGARGWSEQYF.

The V and J genes are TRBV6-5 and TRBJ2-1; 8 nucleotides agree with TRBD2. V lost 7 bases, J lost 10 bases, and 9 bases stayed unmatched. The CDR3 spans 13 residues. CDR1 and CDR2 from the germline V gene are MNHEY and SVGAGI. The CDR3 sequence: CASNRGGLDEQFF. The CDR3 region has the DNA TGTGCCAGCAATCGGGGGGGATTAGACGAGCAGTTCTTC.

V is TRBV6-5 and J is TRBJ2-4; possibly TRBD2 for D (6 bases). The CDR3 sequence is 11 residues long. The V end lost 8 bases, the J end lost 4 bases, and 6 bases lay between the germline ends. The germline CDR1 and CDR2 sequences are MNHEY and SVGAGI. CDR3 DNA sequence: TGTGCCAGCGGGGGGAAAAACATTCAGTACTTC. Translation gives CASGGKNIQYF.

The rearrangement joins TRBV7-9 to TRBJ2-3, with 7 nucleotides matching TRBD1. V was clipped by 7 bases and J by 4 bases; unmatched bases: 8. Germline V gene data show CDR1 as SEHNR and CDR2 as FQNEAQ (reference sequence). The CDR3 runs to 14 residues. The CDR3 sequence: CASTRGPDADTQYF. CDR3 DNA sequence: TGTGCCAGCACTAGGGGGCCGGACGCAGATACGCAGTATTTT.

V usage is TRBV9 and J usage is TRBJ1-1; 10 bases fit TRBD1. The J segment lost 7 bases and the V segment lost 4 bases, leaving 16 bases of the junction unmatched. CDR3 length: 17 amino acids. Germline assignment: CDR1 SGDLS and CDR2 YYNGEE. In DNA, the CDR3 is TGTGCCAGCAGCCCCTCGACCTCCGGGACAGGGGCGATTGAAGCTTTCTTT. This codes for CASSPSTSGTGAIEAFF.

This clone showed up just once. V is TRBV6-2 or TRBV6-3 and J is TRBJ2-3; 7 bases match TRBD1. Unmatched junction bases numbered 4, after V lost 5 bases and J lost 2 bases. The CDR3 runs 14 residues. The V gene's germline CDR1 is MNHEY and CDR2 SVGEGT. The CDR3 spells CASSPDRFTDTQYF. The DNA for the CDR3 is TGTGCCAGCAGTCCGGACAGGTTCACAGATACGCAGTATTTT.

This clone has more than one count but fewer than ten. The CDR3 DNA follows: TGTGCCTGGAACGGAGGGACTAATGAAAAACTGTTTTTT. It yields the protein CAWNGGTNEKLFF. The genes are TRBV30 and TRBJ1-4, with D uncertain. The CDR3 is made up of 13 amino acids. Germline loops: CDR1 GTSNPN, CDR2 SVGIG (reference sequence). Trimming removed 4 bases at V and 2 bases at J, with 8 bases between.

V and J are TRBV5-3 and TRBJ1-2; 11 bases are shared with TRBD1. TRBV5-3 is an open reading frame whose function is uncertain. V shed 4 bases and J 4 bases; nucleotides not matched to a gene: 3. There are 14 residues in the CDR3. This chain's CDR3 is CARSPGTGGYGYTF. As DNA, the CDR3 is TGTGCCAGAAGCCCCGGGACAGGGGGCTATGGCTACACCTTC.

This clone showed up just a few times. The chain combines TRBV14 with TRBJ2-5; D perhaps matches TRBD1 (6 bases). The CDR3 consists of 13 residues. The germline V gene has CDR1 SGHDN and CDR2 FVKESK. V lost 3 bases and J lost 2, with 7 bases in between. CDR3 residues: CASSHGQQETQYF. Written as DNA, the CDR3 is TGTGCCAGCAGCCACGGACAGCAAGAGACCCAGTACTTC.

The CDR3 DNA reads TGTGCCAGCAGGTCTACCGACAATGAGCAGTTCTTC. Translated: CASRSTDNEQFF. The rearrangement links TRBV12-3 or TRBV12-4 to TRBJ2-1, with D unresolved. V shed 6 bases and J shed 5 bases, with 8 bases lying between them. CDR3 length equals 12 residues.

V gene TRBV2 combines with J gene TRBJ1-1; weak D call: TRBD1 (5 bases). The CDR3 is made up of 13 amino acids. Between the trimmed V and J ends, which lost 4 bases and 1 base, there was a span of 7 bases. Germline V gene data show CDR1 as SNHLY and CDR2 as FYNNEI. CDR3 loop: CASSGQWNTEAFF. CDR3 coding DNA: TGTGCCAGCAGTGGACAGTGGAACACTGAAGCTTTCTTT.

This clone turned up a few times. V and J are TRBV19 and TRBJ2-5; D might be TRBD1 (6 bases). This CDR3 region has 15 residues. Germline loops: CDR1 LNHDA, CDR2 SQIVND (reference sequence). Trimming cost V 3 bases and J 2 bases, with 13 bases left between them. The CDR3 region is CASSMGQGPQETQYF. The CDR3 DNA reads as TGTGCCAGTAGTATGGGTCAGGGGCCTCAAGAGACCCAGTACTTC.

The chain joins TRBV14 to TRBJ2-1; the match to TRBD2 covers 10 bases. The V gene end was trimmed by 0 bases and the J gene end by 5 bases; junction bases not matched to a gene: 1. The length of the CDR3 is 15 residues. Germline values: CDR1 SGHDN, CDR2 FVKESK. The chain's CDR3 is CASSQDLAGDNEQFF. CDR3 nucleotides: TGTGCCAGCAGCCAAGATCTAGCGGGAGACAATGAGCAGTTCTTC.

This rearrangement joins TRBV14 to TRBJ1-6; TRBD1 matches at 10 bases. The CDR3 is made up of 14 amino acids. The J segment lost 10 bases and the V segment lost 5 bases, leaving 5 bases of the junction unmatched. CDR1 and CDR2 from the germline V gene are SGHDN and FVKESK. CDR3 in amino acids: CASSSGTGVSPLHF. The CDR3 DNA reads as TGTGCCAGCAGCTCCGGGACAGGGGTATCACCCCTCCACTTT.

This rearrangement joins TRBV9 to TRBJ2-2; 10 bases agree with TRBD2. The germline V gene has CDR1 SGDLS and CDR2 YYNGEE. Losses at the gene ends were 3 bases for V and 0 bases for J; bases not matched to a gene: 11. This CDR3 is 19 amino acids long. This CDR3 is CASSDKSGTSVTNTGELFF. CDR3 in DNA: TGTGCCAGCAGCGACAAATCCGGGACTAGCGTAACGAACACCGGGGAGCTGTTTTTT.